This TCR beta chain was sequenced for a study of blood T cell repertoires in COVID-19. In the study overall: Sources were T cells, B-cell-depleted T cells, or PBMCs; the material itself was cDNA or gDNA.

This CDR3 region has 13 residues. Germline V gene lookup returns CDR1 LGHNT and CDR2 FRNRAP. The V and J ends lost 2 bases and 3 bases respectively, with 8 bases between them. Seattle enrolled patients during active infection and tracked them longitudinally. As handled by the study authors: Using reference gene primer amplification, nucleated cell counts were estimated. Profiling relied on immunoSEQ multiplex PCR, and the TCRdb table lists in-frame clones only, not all of them. That table is the source of V, J and clone size, and D and trimming were worked out from the DNA. The profile covers more than 250,000 clones, with 75% to 90% appearing a single time and roughly 6.3% taken by the ten largest.

The receptor was derived from a woman aged 45-65 years with COVID-19, enrolled during active disease. The specimen sequenced was peripheral blood. V usage is TRBV12-5 and J usage is TRBJ2-7; weak D call: TRBD1 (5 bases). The CDR3 DNA sequence: TGTGCTAGTGGTTTGCACCAGGGCTACGAGCAGTACTTC. This sequence encodes CASGLHQGYEQYF.